Reported below is one T cell receptor beta chain. The antigen is not known. This entry comes from a study of cytomegalovirus exposure and HLA in healthy donors. General observations from the study: Being productive about 90% or about 30% of the time was typical of most TCR beta V segments in an earlier analysis. One later analysis reportedly identified an Asian-associated ancestry cluster that showed fewer N-insertions than the roughly 700-donor mean. Many donors carried some public TCRs, although rarity characterized most TCR sequences.

CDR3 length: 18 amino acids. Germline V lookup: CDR1 LGHNA, CDR2 YNFKEQ. The V gene end was trimmed by 0 bases and the J gene end by 8 bases; junction bases not matched to a gene: 14. Amplification used 60 Vbeta primers and 13 Jbeta primers. Here immunoSEQ multiplex PCR was the method, and the copy in TCRdb shows in-frame clones only, minus some. This sample yields 60,000 or so clones, of which roughly 77% are seen a single time; over 2.5% belongs to the top ten. This chain uses TRBV4-2 with TRBJ2-4, with 9 bases lining up with TRBD2. Sequencing was done on a sample of PBMCs. This TCR came from a female donor in good health and CMV-seronegative. This CDR3 reads CASSQEWVGGGARDIQYF. The CDR3 DNA is TGTGCCAGCAGCCAAGAGTGGGTCGGCGGGGGGGCGAGAGACATTCAGTACTTC.